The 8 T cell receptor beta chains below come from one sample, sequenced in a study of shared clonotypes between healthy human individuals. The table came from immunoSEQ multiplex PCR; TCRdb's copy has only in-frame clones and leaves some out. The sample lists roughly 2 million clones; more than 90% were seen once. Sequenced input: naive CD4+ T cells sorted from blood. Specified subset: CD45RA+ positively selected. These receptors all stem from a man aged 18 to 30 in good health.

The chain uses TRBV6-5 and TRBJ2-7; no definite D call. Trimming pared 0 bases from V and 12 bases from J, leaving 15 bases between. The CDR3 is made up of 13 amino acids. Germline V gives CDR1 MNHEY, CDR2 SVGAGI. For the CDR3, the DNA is TGTGCCAGCAGTTACTCGTACTGGGCCTTGATGTACTTC. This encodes CASSYSYWALMYF.

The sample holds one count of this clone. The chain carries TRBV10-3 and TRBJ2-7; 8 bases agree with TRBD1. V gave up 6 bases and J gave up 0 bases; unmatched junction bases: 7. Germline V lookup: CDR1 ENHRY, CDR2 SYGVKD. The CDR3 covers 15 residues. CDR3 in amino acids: CAISLGQGHSYEQYF. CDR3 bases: TGTGCCATCAGCCTCGGACAGGGACACTCCTACGAGCAGTACTTC.

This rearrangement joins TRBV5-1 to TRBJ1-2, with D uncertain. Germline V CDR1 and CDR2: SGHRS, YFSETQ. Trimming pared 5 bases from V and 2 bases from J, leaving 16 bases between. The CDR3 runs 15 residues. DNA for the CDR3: TGCGCCAGCAGGAGGGAGGCAGGCGTGAACTATGGCTACACCTTC. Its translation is CASRREAGVNYGYTF.

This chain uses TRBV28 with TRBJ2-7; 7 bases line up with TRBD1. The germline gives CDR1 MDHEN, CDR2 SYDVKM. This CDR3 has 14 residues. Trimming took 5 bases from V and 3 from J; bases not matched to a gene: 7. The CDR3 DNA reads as TGTGCCAGCAGTGGCGGAGGACAGGTCTACGAGCAGTACTTC. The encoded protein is CASSGGGQVYEQYF.

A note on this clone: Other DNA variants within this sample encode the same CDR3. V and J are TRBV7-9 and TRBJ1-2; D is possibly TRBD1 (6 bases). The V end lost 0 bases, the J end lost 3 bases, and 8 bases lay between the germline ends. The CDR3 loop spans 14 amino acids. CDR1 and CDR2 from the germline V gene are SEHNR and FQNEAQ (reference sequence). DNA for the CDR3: TGTGCCAGCAGCTTAGCGCCAGGGGACTATGGCTACACCTTC. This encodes CASSLAPGDYGYTF.

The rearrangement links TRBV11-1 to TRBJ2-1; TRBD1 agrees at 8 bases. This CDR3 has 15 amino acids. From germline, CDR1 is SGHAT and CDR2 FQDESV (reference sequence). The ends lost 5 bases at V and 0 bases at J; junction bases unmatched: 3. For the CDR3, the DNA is TGTGCCAGCAGCCCCGGACAGGGCTCCTACAATGAGCAGTTCTTC. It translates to CASSPGQGSYNEQFF. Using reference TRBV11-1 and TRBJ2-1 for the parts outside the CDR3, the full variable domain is EAEVAQSPRYKITEKSQAVAFWCDPISGHATLYWYRQILGQGPELLVQFQDESVVDDSQLPKDRFSAERLKGVDSTLKIQPAELGDSAMYLCASSPGQGSYNEQFFGPGTRLTVL.

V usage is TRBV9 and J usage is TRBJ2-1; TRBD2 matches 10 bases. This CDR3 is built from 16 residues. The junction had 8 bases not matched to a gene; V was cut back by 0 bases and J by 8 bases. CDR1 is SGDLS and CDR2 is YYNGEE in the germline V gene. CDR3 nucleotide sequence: TGTGCCAGCAGCGTAGGGGCTAGCGGGGGCCTTTATGAGCAGTTCTTC. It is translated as CASSVGASGGLYEQFF. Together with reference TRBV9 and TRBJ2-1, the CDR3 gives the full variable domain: DSGVTQTPKHLITATGQRVTLRCSPRSGDLSVYWYQQSLDQGLQFLIQYYNGEERAKGNILERFSAQQFPDLHSELNLSSLELGDSALYFCASSVGASGGLYEQFFGPGTRLTVL.

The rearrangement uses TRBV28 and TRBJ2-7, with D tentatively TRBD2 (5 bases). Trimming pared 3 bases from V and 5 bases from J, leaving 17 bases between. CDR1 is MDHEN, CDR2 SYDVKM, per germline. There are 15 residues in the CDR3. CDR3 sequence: CASSFRGTAGNEQYF. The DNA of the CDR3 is TGTGCCAGCAGTTTCCGGGGTACAGCCGGGAACGAGCAGTACTTC.